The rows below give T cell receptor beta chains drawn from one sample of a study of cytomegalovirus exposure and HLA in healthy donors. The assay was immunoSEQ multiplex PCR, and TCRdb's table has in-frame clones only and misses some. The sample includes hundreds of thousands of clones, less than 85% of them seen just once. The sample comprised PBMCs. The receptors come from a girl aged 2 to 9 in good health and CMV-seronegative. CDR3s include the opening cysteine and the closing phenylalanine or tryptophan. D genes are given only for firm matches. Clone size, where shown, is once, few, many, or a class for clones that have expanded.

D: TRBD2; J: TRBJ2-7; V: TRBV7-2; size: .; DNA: TGTGCCAGCAGCTTAAGGATCGCTAGCGGGGGGACCCCCTACGAGCAGTACTTC; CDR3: CASSLRIASGGTPYEQYF
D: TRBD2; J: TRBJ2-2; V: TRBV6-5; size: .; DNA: TGTGCCAGCAGTTACAGCGGGGGGGTTCTTACCGGGGAGCTGTTTTTT; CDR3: CASSYSGGVLTGELFF
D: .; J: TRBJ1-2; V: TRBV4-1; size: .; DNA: TGCGCCAGCAGCCAAGGATTGCTGGAGAGGGACTATGGCTACACCTTC; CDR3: CASSQGLLERDYGYTF
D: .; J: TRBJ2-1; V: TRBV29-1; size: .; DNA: TGCAGCGGCACTACGTACAATGAGCAGTTCTTC; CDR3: CSGTTYNEQFF
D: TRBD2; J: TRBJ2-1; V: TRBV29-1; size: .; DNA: TGCAGCGTTGAAGAGGTTTCCGGGACTAGCGAAGCCCCTAGGAATGAGCAGTTCTTC; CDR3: CSVEEVSGTSEAPRNEQFF
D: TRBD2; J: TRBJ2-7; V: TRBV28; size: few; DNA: TGTGCCAGCAGTACAGGCGGGACTAGCGGGAGTACGGACGAGCAGTACTTC; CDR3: CASSTGGTSGSTDEQYF
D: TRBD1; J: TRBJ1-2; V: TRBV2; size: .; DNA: TGTGCCAGCACCGGGACAGACAATTACTATGGCTACACCTTC; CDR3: CASTGTDNYYGYTF
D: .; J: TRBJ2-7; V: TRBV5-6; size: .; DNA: TGTGCCAGCAGCTCCCTGGTAACGGTTTCCTACGAGCAGTACTTC; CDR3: CASSSLVTVSYEQYF
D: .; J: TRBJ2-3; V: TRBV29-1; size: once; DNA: TGCAGCGTTATATGGCCGCGCAGGGGAGATACGCAGTATTTT; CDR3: CSVIWPRRGDTQYF
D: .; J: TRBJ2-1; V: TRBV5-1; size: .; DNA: TGCGCCAGCAGCTTGGTCTTACGTCGTCTGGCACCCTACAATGAGCAGTTCTTC; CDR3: CASSLVLRRLAPYNEQFF
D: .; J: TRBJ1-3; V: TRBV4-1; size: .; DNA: TGCGCCAGCAGCCAAGTTAGCCAATCTGGAAACACCATATATTTT; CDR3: CASSQVSQSGNTIYF
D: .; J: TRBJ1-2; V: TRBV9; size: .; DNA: TGTGCCAGCAGCGTAGGCACAGACAGCTATGGCTACACCTTC; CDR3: CASSVGTDSYGYTF
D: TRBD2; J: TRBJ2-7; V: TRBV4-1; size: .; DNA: TGCGCCAGCAGCCAACCTACCGTTCGGGGGGAAAACTACGAGCAGTACTTC; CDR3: CASSQPTVRGENYEQYF
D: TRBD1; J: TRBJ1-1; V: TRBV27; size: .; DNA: TGTGCCAGCAGTTTACACAGGGGGAACACTGAAGCTTTCTTT; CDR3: CASSLHRGNTEAFF
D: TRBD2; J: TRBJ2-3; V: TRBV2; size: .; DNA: TGTGCCAGCACCCTAGCGGGACGCACAGATACGCAGTATTTT; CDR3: CASTLAGRTDTQYF
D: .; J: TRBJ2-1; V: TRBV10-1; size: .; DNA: TGCGCCAGCACTTCGCGGAGGGACCGACCTGGGGTGGGACACAATGAGCAGTTCTTC; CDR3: CASTSRRDRPGVGHNEQFF
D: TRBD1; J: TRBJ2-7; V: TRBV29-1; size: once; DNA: TGCAGCGTTCTGACAGGGGCGTCCTACGAGCAGTACTTC; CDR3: CSVLTGASYEQYF
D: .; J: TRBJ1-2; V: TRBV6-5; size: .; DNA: TGTGCCAGCAGTTATCATGCGAACTTTGATGGCTACACCTTC; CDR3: CASSYHANFDGYTF
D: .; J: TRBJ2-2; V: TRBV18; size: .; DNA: TGTGCCAGCTCACAAATCGGAGACACCGGGGAGCTGTTTTTT; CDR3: CASSQIGDTGELFF
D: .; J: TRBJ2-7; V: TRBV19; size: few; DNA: TGTGCCAGTAGTATAGAGGCAGGGCTCTCATACGAGCAGTACTTC; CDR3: CASSIEAGLSYEQYF
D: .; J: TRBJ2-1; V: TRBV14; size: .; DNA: TGTGCCAGCTCAGACCAGGGCCAAAGCAATGAGCAGTTCTTC; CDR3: CASSDQGQSNEQFF
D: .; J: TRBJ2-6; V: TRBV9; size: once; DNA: TGTGCCAGCAGCGTAGCCCCAGGGATGGGGGCCAACGTCCTGACTTTC; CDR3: CASSVAPGMGANVLTF
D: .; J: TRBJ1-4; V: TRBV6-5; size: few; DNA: TGTGCCAGCAGTTACAATCGGCAGTCGGGGGAAAAACTGTTTTTT; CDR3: CASSYNRQSGEKLFF
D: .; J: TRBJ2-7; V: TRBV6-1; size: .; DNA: TGTGCCAGCAGTTGGAGCTACGAGCAGTACTTC; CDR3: CASSWSYEQYF
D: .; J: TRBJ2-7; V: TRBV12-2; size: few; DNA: TGTGCAAGTCGCTTAGCTAGCGGGGGGGCCTACGAGCAGTACTTC; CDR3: CASRLASGGAYEQYF
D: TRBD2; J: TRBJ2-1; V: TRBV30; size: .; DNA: TGTGCCTGGAGTGGACTAGCGGGACATGAGCAGTTCTTC; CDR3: CAWSGLAGHEQFF
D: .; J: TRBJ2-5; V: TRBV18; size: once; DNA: TGTGCCAGCTCACAGGAGGGGTATGGGACCCAGTACTTC; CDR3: CASSQEGYGTQYF
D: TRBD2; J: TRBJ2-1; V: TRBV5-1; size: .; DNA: TGCGCCAGCAGCCCAAGGACTAGCGGGAGCCCCAATGAGCAGTTCTTC; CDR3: CASSPRTSGSPNEQFF
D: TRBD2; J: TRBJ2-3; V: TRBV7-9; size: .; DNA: TGTGCCAGCAGCCCCGGGACTACCACAGATACGCAGTATTTT; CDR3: CASSPGTTTDTQYF
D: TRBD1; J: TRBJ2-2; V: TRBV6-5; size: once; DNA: TGTGCCAGCAGTTACAGGGGGCTAAACACCGGGGAGCTGTTTTTT; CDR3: CASSYRGLNTGELFF
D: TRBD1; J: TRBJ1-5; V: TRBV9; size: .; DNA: TGTGCCAGCAGCGCCTCGGACAGGGCTAGTCAGCCCCAGCATTTT; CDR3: CASSASDRASQPQHF
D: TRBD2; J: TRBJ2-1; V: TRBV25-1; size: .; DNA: TGTGCCAGCAGTGAAAGACCGGGACTAGAGGGTTTTAAGCAGTTCTTC; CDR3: CASSERPGLEGFKQFF
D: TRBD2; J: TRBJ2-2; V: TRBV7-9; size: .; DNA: TGTGCCAGCAGCTTACTTAGAGCGGGGGGCACCGGGGAGCTGTTTTTT; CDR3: CASSLLRAGGTGELFF
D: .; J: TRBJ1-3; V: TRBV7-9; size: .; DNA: TGTGCCAGCAGCTTATCGACACAGGGCTCTGGAAACACCATATATTTT; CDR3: CASSLSTQGSGNTIYF
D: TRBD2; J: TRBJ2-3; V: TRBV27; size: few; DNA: TGTGCCAGCAGTTTAGTGGGACTAGCGGGAACAGATACGCAGTATTTT; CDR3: CASSLVGLAGTDTQYF
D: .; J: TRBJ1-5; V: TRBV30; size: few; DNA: TGTGCCTGGAGTGACCTAAATCAGCCCCAGCATTTT; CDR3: CAWSDLNQPQHF
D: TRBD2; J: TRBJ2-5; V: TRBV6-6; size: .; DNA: TGTGCCAGCAGTTATGGGAGGGGAGAGACCCAGTACTTC; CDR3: CASSYGRGETQYF
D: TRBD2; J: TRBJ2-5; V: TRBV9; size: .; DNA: TGTGCCAGCAGCGTTTCTAGCGGGGGGCAGGAAGAGACCCAGTACTTC; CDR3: CASSVSSGGQEETQYF
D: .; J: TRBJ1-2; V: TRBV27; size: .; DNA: TGTGCCAGCAGTCCAATAGGACAGCGCAACGGCTACACCTTC; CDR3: CASSPIGQRNGYTF
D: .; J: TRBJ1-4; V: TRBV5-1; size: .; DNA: TGCGCCAGCAGCTTGGCCGGGTCGGGGGGAGGTGAAAAACTGTTTTTT; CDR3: CASSLAGSGGGEKLFF
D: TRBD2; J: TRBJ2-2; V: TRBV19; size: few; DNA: TGTGCCAGTAGTATTACGGGGGGAATCACCGGGGAGCTGTTTTTT; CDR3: CASSITGGITGELFF